The present TCR beta chain was sequenced within a study of early T cells in non-severe SARS-CoV-2 infection (dated by TCRdb to 2020 to 2022). Concerning the study at large: TCR sequencing used bulk RNA from unsorted whole blood, so alpha and beta chains could not be paired.

Library generation was performed with 5' RACE. This sample was sequenced with a NextSeq 500. In the TCR library protocol, unique molecular identifiers were attached to individual cDNA molecules to correct for PCR bias and sequencing error. Both TCR alpha and beta chains were sequenced, and tight co-correlation was observed between alpha and beta sequence abundances in each sample. The published analysis was carried out like this. Decombinator V4 was used to annotate the V gene, J gene and CDR3 of the TCR sequences. TCRs were defined as expanded if a significant change between any two time points was detected under a Poisson model with p below 0.0001. Abundances of TCRs were expressed as counts per million after normalisation to the total number of TCRs sequenced in each sample. MAIT TCRs were defined by TRAV1-2 paired with TRAJ12, TRAJ20 or TRAJ33, and iNKT TCRs by TRAV10 paired with TRAJ18. VDJdb, accessed on 1 November 2021, was searched for TCRs annotated for CMV, EBV and SARS-CoV-2, and TCRs annotated for more than one antigen were excluded. TCRdb trimmed public reads at Q25 via fastp, called clones via MiXCR and kept in-frame beta chains. All rows with the same CDR3 protein become a single entry with the most common DNA and genes. TCRdb's processing, not the study's, gives the V and J calls here. Across this sample there are more than 50,000 distinct CDR3 sequences, with over 5% seen only once. Of the sample, 6.8% falls within the top ten clones.

The V end loses 10 bases and the J end loses 3 bases, and a stretch of 13 bases separates them. The CDR3 goes from the cysteine to the phenylalanine over 13 residues. Only CDR3 DNA remains: 39 bases, in frame from the first base. The germline V gene supplies CDR1 MNHNS and CDR2 SASEGT. Only a few counts were recorded for this clonotype. Its target antigen remains unknown. Base qualities were left out, and no much larger clone turns up one base away. The study was a case-control design nested within a healthcare worker cohort in London, UK, with weekly nasopharyngeal swab PCR tests and blood sampling. Healthcare workers were recruited between 23 and 31 March 2020, during the week of the UK lockdown, and were followed weekly for up to roughly 15 weeks. The paper as a whole reports these results and caveats: VDJdb matching was skewed toward anti-spike CD8 responses and likely underestimated virus-specific expansions by missing private and CD4 specificities.

The chain couples TRBV6-1 to TRBJ1-5, and TRBD1 may be the D gene, going by 6 matching bases. The origin of this receptor is an adult who was a healthcare worker with PCR-confirmed SARS-CoV-2 infection or an uninfected control (not recorded which). What was sequenced was whole blood. For the CDR3, the sequence is CATLDRSNQPQHF. The nucleotide sequence is given as TGTGCCACCCTGGACAGATCCAATCAGCCCCAGCATTTT.